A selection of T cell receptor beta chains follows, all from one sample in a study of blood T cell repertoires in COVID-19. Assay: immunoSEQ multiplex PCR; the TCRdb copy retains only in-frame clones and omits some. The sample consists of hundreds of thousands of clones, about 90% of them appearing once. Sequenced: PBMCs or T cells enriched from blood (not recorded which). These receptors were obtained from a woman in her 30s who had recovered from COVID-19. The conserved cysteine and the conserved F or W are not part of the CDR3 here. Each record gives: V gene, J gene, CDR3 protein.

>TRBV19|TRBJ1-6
ASTSGHYNSPLH
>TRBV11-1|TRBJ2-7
ASSRSGGPYEQY
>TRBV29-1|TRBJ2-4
SVEPGQGAIQY
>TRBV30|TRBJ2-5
AGRRGGTNQETQY
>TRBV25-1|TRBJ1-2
AGSLGGRVNGYT
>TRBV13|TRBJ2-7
ASSPNPGTWEQY
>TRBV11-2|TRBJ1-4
ASSNYRDRGEKLF
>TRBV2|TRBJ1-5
ASTPGDSLDQPQH
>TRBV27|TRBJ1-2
ASSLSSQGHYGYT
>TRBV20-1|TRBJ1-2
SARGRGGYT
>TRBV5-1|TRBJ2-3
ASTLADTQY
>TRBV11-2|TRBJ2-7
ASSLTGEQY
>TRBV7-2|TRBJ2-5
ASSLGGLGETQY
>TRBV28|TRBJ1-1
ASSPEIQGAPLEAF
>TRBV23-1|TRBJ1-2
ASSPQGDSPYGYT
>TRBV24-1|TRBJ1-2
ATASHLRGAKGYT
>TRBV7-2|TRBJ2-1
ASSLIGGRSAYNEQF
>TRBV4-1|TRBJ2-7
ASSQSRLHEAYEQY
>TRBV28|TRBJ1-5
ASSNPTRRGALGQPQH